This passage covers 32 T cell receptor beta chains from one sample sequenced in a study of T cell responses to AZD1222 COVID-19 vaccine. The assay was immunoSEQ multiplex PCR, and TCRdb's table has in-frame clones only and misses some. The profile shows 80,000 or so clones, just over 90% of them singletons. The sequenced sample was peripheral blood, obtained on day 0 of MenACWY control vaccination. The receptor set was obtained from an adult in good health.

This rearrangement joins TRBV10-3 to TRBJ2-1; 7 nucleotides align to TRBD2. The germline CDR1 and CDR2 sequences are ENHRY and SYGVKD. The CDR3 covers 14 residues. Trimming cost V 3 bases and J 5 bases; bases outside gene matches: 4. The CDR3 loop reads CAISDLLADNEQFF. The CDR3 bases are TGTGCCATCAGTGATCTCCTAGCGGACAATGAGCAGTTCTTC.

The chain recombines TRBV5-1 with TRBJ1-4; TRBD1 aligns across 7 bases. The CDR3 covers 17 residues. V was clipped by 4 bases and J by 0 bases; unmatched bases: 9. Germline V lookup: CDR1 SGHRS, CDR2 YFSETQ. The CDR3 DNA sequence: TGCGCCAGCAGCCCGTGGACAGGAGGTGCAACTAATGAAAAACTGTTTTTT. Its protein product is CASSPWTGGATNEKLFF.

This chain links TRBV2 with TRBJ2-5; maybe TRBD1 (6 bases). The ends were cut back, 5 bases at V and 2 bases at J, with 9 bases in the middle. The CDR3 loop spans 13 amino acids. Germline assignment: CDR1 SNHLY and CDR2 FYNNEI. The CDR3 DNA is TGTGCCAGCAGTTCCACAGGGCAAGAGACCCAGTACTTC. Encoded protein: CASSSTGQETQYF. Combining the CDR3 with reference TRBV2 and TRBJ2-5 gives the whole variable domain EPEVTQTPSHQVTQMGQEVILRCVPISNHLYFYWYRQILGQKVEFLVSFYNNEISEKSEIFDDQFSVERPDGSNFTLKIRSTKLEDSAMYFCASSSTGQETQYFGPGTRLLVL.

The chain is built from TRBV27 and TRBJ2-1; D is possibly TRBD1 (6 bases). The germline V gene encodes CDR1 MNHEY and CDR2 SMNVEV (reference sequence). The germline V and J ends were trimmed by 3 bases and 0 bases, with 12 bases remaining between them. This CDR3 has 16 residues. CDR3 amino acids: CASSLSPDSSYNEQFF. CDR3 DNA: TGTGCCAGCAGTTTGTCCCCGGACAGCTCCTACAATGAGCAGTTCTTC.

The genes are TRBV7-2 and TRBJ2-1, with TRBD2 matching over 8 bases. J gave up 7 bases and V 0 bases, and 11 bases lay outside the gene matches. The CDR3 consists of 17 residues. In germline, CDR1 is SGHTA, CDR2 FQGNSA. CDR3 loop: CASSLAASGSGSNEQFF. The CDR3 bases are TGTGCCAGCAGCTTAGCAGCCAGCGGGAGTGGTAGTAATGAGCAGTTCTTC.

The sample holds one count of this clone. The rearrangement joins TRBV2 to TRBJ2-7; D is ambiguous. The germline V gene encodes CDR1 SNHLY and CDR2 FYNNEI. The CDR3 contains 11 residues. V was clipped by 8 bases and J by 1 base, with 6 bases between them. The CDR3 region has the DNA TGTGCCAGCCCCCCTTCCTACGAGCAGTACTTC. Translated, it gives CASPPSYEQYF.

V usage is TRBV19 and J usage is TRBJ1-5; D remains unclear. The CDR3 runs 12 residues. Germline loops: CDR1 LNHDA, CDR2 SQIVND (reference sequence). V lost 10 bases and J lost 7, with 14 bases in between. For the CDR3, the DNA is TGTGCCACCAACATGATAAGACAGCCCCAGCATTTT. It yields the protein CATNMIRQPQHF.

V and J are TRBV6-4 and TRBJ2-3; TRBD1 or TRBD2 may be the D gene (5 bases each). Trimming cost V 0 bases and J 2 bases, with 12 bases left between them. Germline loops: CDR1 MRHNA, CDR2 SNTAGT. The CDR3 spans 16 residues. The CDR3 DNA sequence: TGTGCCAGCAGTGACTCTGCCGGGACGCACACAGATACGCAGTATTTT. The encoded protein is CASSDSAGTHTDTQYF.

The rearrangement links TRBV28 to TRBJ1-1; weak D call: TRBD1 (5 bases). The germline V gene encodes CDR1 MDHEN and CDR2 SYDVKM. There are 15 residues in the CDR3. V gave up 8 bases and J gave up 5 bases, with 21 bases separating them. The CDR3 DNA reads as TGTGCCAGCCCCTCTTCCGGGACTCTGGGGACTGAAGCTTTCTTT. It codes for CASPSSGTLGTEAFF.

The V call is TRBV7-2, the J call TRBJ1-4; 8 bases are a match to TRBD1. V lost 1 base and J lost 1; bases outside the gene matches: 5. The CDR3 is 17 amino acids. CDR1 is SGHTA, CDR2 FQGNSA, per germline. The CDR3 coding sequence is TGTGCCAGCAGCTTAGGGGGCAGGGGGCAAACTAATGAAAAACTGTTTTTT. Protein: CASSLGGRGQTNEKLFF.

The gene calls are TRBV10-1 and TRBJ2-7, with TRBD2 matching over 8 bases. This CDR3 comprises 15 residues. Unmatched junction bases numbered 8, after V lost 2 bases and J lost 5 bases. Germline values: CDR1 WNHNN, CDR2 SYGVQD (reference sequence). The CDR3 nucleotides are TGCGCCAGCAGTGAGGGGGAGCGGGGGAGCCACGAGCAGTACTTC. This encodes CASSEGERGSHEQYF.

The V call is TRBV28, the J call TRBJ1-1, with D perhaps TRBD1 (5 bases). The V and J ends lost 6 bases and 11 bases respectively, with 13 bases between them. The CDR3 contains 11 residues. Germline V gene lookup returns CDR1 MDHEN and CDR2 SYDVKM. The CDR3 nucleotides read TGTGCCAGCAGCCCGGGGGGGGAGGCTTTCTTT. Protein sequence: CASSPGGEAFF. The full variable domain, completed using reference TRBV28 and TRBJ1-1, is DVKVTQSSRYLVKRTGEKVFLECVQDMDHENMFWYRQDPGLGLRLIYFSYDVKMKEKGDIPEGYSVSREKKERFSLILESASTNQTSMYLCASSPGGEAFFGQGTRLTVV.

J is TRBJ1-5 and V is TRBV5-8; D gene ambiguous. V was trimmed by 2 bases and J by 7 bases, leaving 13 bases between them. The CDR3 loop spans 14 amino acids. The germline CDR1 and CDR2 sequences are SGHTS and YDEGEE. The CDR3 DNA is TGTGCCAGCAGCTTTGGAAGTTCGGGGCAGCCCCAGCATTTT. Translated: CASSFGSSGQPQHF.

This chain joins TRBV5-1 and TRBJ2-1; D possibly corresponds to TRBD1 (5 bases). Trimming removed 0 bases at V and 8 bases at J, with 12 bases between. This CDR3 comprises 14 residues. From germline, CDR1 is SGHRS and CDR2 YFSETQ. The CDR3 protein is CASSLDSGNHEQFF. CDR3 nucleotide sequence: TGCGCCAGCAGCTTGGATTCAGGGAACCATGAGCAGTTCTTC.

The genes are TRBV16 and TRBJ2-2; D may be TRBD1 (6 bases). Germline CDR1 is KGHSY and CDR2 is FQNENV. V gave up 3 bases and J gave up 4 bases, with 21 bases separating them. CDR3 length equals 18 residues. CDR3 bases: TGTGCCAGCAGCCACACCCCGGGACAAGTGGATATCACCGGGGAGCTGTTTTTT. It is translated as CASSHTPGQVDITGELFF.

The chain couples TRBV28 to TRBJ2-7; tentative D call: TRBD2 (6 bases). The CDR3 has 15 amino acids. Germline-derived CDR1 and CDR2 are MDHEN and SYDVKM. The V and J ends lost 2 bases and 0 bases respectively, with 11 bases between them. The CDR3 DNA is TGTGCCAGCAGTTTAATTAGGGGAGGCTCCTACGAGCAGTACTTC. Its translation is CASSLIRGGSYEQYF. The complete variable domain, with remaining parts taken from reference TRBV28 and TRBJ2-7, reads DVKVTQSSRYLVKRTGEKVFLECVQDMDHENMFWYRQDPGLGLRLIYFSYDVKMKEKGDIPEGYSVSREKKERFSLILESASTNQTSMYLCASSLIRGGSYEQYFGPGTRLTVT.

The chain is built from TRBV5-4 and TRBJ2-2, with 7 bases identical to TRBD1. Germline V gives CDR1 SGHNT, CDR2 YYREEE (reference sequence). The CDR3 loop spans 16 amino acids. Trimming removed 5 bases from V and 0 bases from J; junction bases left unmatched: 7. CDR3 region: CASSSRQGPNTGELFF. CDR3 nucleotide sequence: TGTGCCAGCAGTTCGAGACAGGGCCCGAACACCGGGGAGCTGTTTTTT.

As DNA, the CDR3 is TGTGCCAGCAGTTACTACCCCCATGACGAGCAGTACTTC. This gives the protein CASSYYPHDEQYF. This chain uses TRBV6-5 with TRBJ2-7; D is undetermined. The length of the CDR3 is 13 residues. Trimming removed 1 base at V and 5 bases at J, with 9 bases between. CDR1 is MNHEY, CDR2 SVGAGI, per germline.

V usage is TRBV2 and J usage is TRBJ2-5, with TRBD2 matching 7 bases. The CDR3 spans 16 residues. Germline trimming cut 6 bases from V and 2 bases from J; bases unmatched to any gene: 12. The germline CDR1 and CDR2 sequences are SNHLY and FYNNEI. CDR3 sequence (DNA): TGTGCCAGCAGCGCCGAAGGTAGCGGGCCACAAGAGACCCAGTACTTC. Protein sequence: CASSAEGSGPQETQYF.

The chain carries TRBV21-1 and TRBJ2-5; the table calls TRBD2, which could not be checked here. TRBV21-1 is a pseudogene locus. The CDR3 is made up of 20 amino acids. The CDR3 spells CASTKSPYCGGCNKAETQYF. In DNA form, the CDR3 reads TGTGCCAGCACCAAAAGCCCATATTGTGGAGGCTGCAACAAGGCAGAGACCCAGTACTTC.

The V and J genes are TRBV19 and TRBJ1-5; 8 bases line up with TRBD1. Germline trimming cut 8 bases from V and 4 bases from J; bases unmatched to any gene: 4. The CDR3 length is 13 residues. CDR1 is LNHDA and CDR2 is SQIVND in the germline V gene (reference sequence). This CDR3 reads CASSDRANQPQHF. CDR3 in DNA: TGTGCCAGTTCGGACAGGGCAAATCAGCCCCAGCATTTT.

The chain links TRBV2 to TRBJ2-1; 11 bases match TRBD2. This CDR3 is built from 13 residues. The V segment lost 10 bases and the J segment 7 bases; nucleotides outside the gene matches: 6. CDR1 is SNHLY and CDR2 is FYNNEI in the germline V gene. CDR3 in amino acids: CAILPSGRNEQFF. CDR3 coding DNA: TGTGCCATCCTTCCTAGCGGGAGGAATGAGCAGTTCTTC.

The chain has TRBV9 and TRBJ2-7; 9 bases are shared with TRBD1. The CDR3 consists of 14 residues. V lost 0 bases to trimming and J lost 2 bases; unmatched junction nucleotides: 0. Per germline, CDR1 SGDLS and CDR2 YYNGEE. CDR3 amino acids: CASSVGQGAYEQYF. The CDR3 DNA is TGTGCCAGCAGCGTAGGACAGGGGGCCTACGAGCAGTACTTC.

This chain uses TRBV10-2 with TRBJ2-7; D is unclear. Germline V gene sequence: CDR1 WSHSY, CDR2 SAAADI. V lost 5 bases, J lost 4 bases, and 6 bases lay in between. The CDR3 consists of 11 residues. CDR3 sequence: CASSTSYEQYF. As DNA, the CDR3 is TGCGCCAGCAGTACTTCATACGAGCAGTACTTC.

The chain joins TRBV6-5 to TRBJ1-2, with D possibly TRBD1 on 6 matching bases. CDR3 size: 14 residues. The germline CDR1 and CDR2 sequences are MNHEY and SVGAGI. The V gene lost 5 bases and the J gene lost 8 bases, with 18 bases spanning the gap. The CDR3 here is CASSRWRGARGYTF. The CDR3 DNA is TGTGCCAGCAGTCGGTGGAGGGGGGCGCGAGGCTACACCTTC.

The chain employs TRBV15 and TRBJ2-4, with 8 bases aligning to TRBD1. V lost 8 bases to trimming and J lost 8 bases; unmatched junction nucleotides: 11. Germline V gene data show CDR1 as LNHNV and CDR2 as YYDKDF (reference sequence). The CDR3 loop spans 14 amino acids. This chain's CDR3 is CATLNGQGGDIQYF. The CDR3, as DNA: TGTGCCACCTTAAACGGACAGGGAGGTGACATTCAGTACTTC.

The gene calls are TRBV5-1 and TRBJ2-3, with D perhaps matching TRBD2 (5 bases). The germline CDR1 and CDR2 sequences are SGHRS and YFSETQ. The V gene lost 1 base and the J gene lost 0 bases, with 6 bases spanning the gap. The CDR3 has 14 amino acids. The chain's CDR3 is CASSLRGSTDTQYF. CDR3 bases: TGCGCCAGCAGCTTGAGAGGGAGCACAGATACGCAGTATTTT.

V is TRBV3-1 (or the pseudogene TRBV3-2) and J is TRBJ1-2; D may be TRBD1 (5 bases). Germline loops: CDR1 LGHDT, CDR2 YNNKEL (reference sequence). This CDR3 has 16 residues. Trimming left V 4 bases short and J 1 base short, with 16 bases between. The CDR3 loop reads CASSRGGAGINYGYTF. As DNA, the CDR3 is TGTGCCAGCAGCCGGGGCGGCGCAGGGATTAACTATGGCTACACCTTC.

As to this clone: Germline and junction disagree at one end, which may indicate a read error. This sample also contains other DNA sequences that code for the same CDR3. The chain is built from TRBV9 and TRBJ2-3; perhaps TRBD1 as D (6 bases). There are 16 residues in the CDR3. From germline, CDR1 is SGDLS and CDR2 YYNGEE. CDR3 DNA: TGTGCCAGCAGTGTAGCTGGGGGCGGCAGGACAGATACGCAGTATTTT. Translated, it gives CASSVAGGGRTDTQYF. Full variable domain (remainder filled in from reference TRBV9 and TRBJ2-3): DSGVTQTPKHLITATGQRVTLRCSPRSGDLSVYWYQQSLDQGLQFLIQYYNGEERAKGNILERFSAQQFPDLHSELNLSSLELGDSALYFCASSVAGGGRTDTQYFGPGTRLTVL.

The chain has TRBV6-2 or TRBV6-3 and TRBJ1-1, with a tentative D call TRBD1 (6 bases). The germline V gene has CDR1 MNHEY and CDR2 SVGEGT. This CDR3 contains 16 residues. V was cut by 4 bases and J by 4 bases, with 19 bases left in between. CDR3 protein: CASSSGVAKGGTEAFF. The CDR3 DNA follows: TGTGCCAGCAGTTCGGGGGTGGCGAAAGGGGGCACTGAAGCTTTCTTT.

This clone has a handful of counts. The chain is built from TRBV5-5 and TRBJ1-6; 10 bases line up with TRBD1. Trimming cost V 0 bases and J 7 bases; bases outside gene matches: 10. CDR3 length: 18 residues. Germline-derived CDR1 and CDR2 are SGHKS and YYEKEE (reference sequence). The CDR3 region has the DNA TGTGCCAGCAGCTTGGTTCTGCGCGGGACAGGGGAGAATTCACCCCTCCACTTT. Its translation: CASSLVLRGTGENSPLHF.

The rearrangement uses TRBV27 and TRBJ2-1; 11 nucleotides match TRBD2. Germline loops: CDR1 MNHEY, CDR2 SMNVEV (reference sequence). This CDR3 has 15 amino acids. V lost 5 bases to trimming and J lost 7 bases; unmatched junction nucleotides: 7. The CDR3 DNA follows: TGTGCCAGCAGTCCACTAGCGGGAGTTGTTAATGAGCAGTTCTTC. Translated, it gives CASSPLAGVVNEQFF.